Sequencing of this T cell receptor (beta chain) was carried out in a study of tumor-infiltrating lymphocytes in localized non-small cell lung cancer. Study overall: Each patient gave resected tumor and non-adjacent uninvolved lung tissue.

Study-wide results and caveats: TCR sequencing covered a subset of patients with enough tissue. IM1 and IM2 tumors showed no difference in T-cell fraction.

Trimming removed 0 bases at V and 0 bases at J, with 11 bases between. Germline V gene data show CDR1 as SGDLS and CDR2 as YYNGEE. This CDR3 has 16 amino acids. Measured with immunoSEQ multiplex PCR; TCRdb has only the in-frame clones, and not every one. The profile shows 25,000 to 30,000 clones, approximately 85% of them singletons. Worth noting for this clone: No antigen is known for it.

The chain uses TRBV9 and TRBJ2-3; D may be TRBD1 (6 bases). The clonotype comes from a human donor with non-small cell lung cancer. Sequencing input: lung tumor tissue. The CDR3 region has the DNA TGTGCCAGCAGCGTAGTCGGACAGACCAGCACAGATACGCAGTATTTT. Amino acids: CASSVVGQTSTDTQYF.